This section outlines one T cell receptor (beta chain) sequence together with its context. The data stem from a study of technical replicates of blood from several donors. V lost 0 bases to trimming and J lost 4 bases, with 14 bases between them. Germline values: CDR1 SGHRS, CDR2 YFSETQ. The CDR3 spans 17 residues. This table comes from immunoSEQ multiplex PCR, and its TCRdb copy is limited to in-frame clones, with some not included. Here the sample spans 75,000 to 95,000 clones, about 93% being singletons. The chain is built from TRBV5-1 and TRBJ2-6, with D perhaps TRBD1 (5 bases). This clonotype originated in a human donor in good health. Sequencing input: T cells isolated from PBMCs. CDR3 in DNA: TGCGCCAGCAGCTTGGCCCAGGGTGCCATGGGGGCCAACGTCCTGACTTTC. This codes for CASSLAQGAMGANVLTF.